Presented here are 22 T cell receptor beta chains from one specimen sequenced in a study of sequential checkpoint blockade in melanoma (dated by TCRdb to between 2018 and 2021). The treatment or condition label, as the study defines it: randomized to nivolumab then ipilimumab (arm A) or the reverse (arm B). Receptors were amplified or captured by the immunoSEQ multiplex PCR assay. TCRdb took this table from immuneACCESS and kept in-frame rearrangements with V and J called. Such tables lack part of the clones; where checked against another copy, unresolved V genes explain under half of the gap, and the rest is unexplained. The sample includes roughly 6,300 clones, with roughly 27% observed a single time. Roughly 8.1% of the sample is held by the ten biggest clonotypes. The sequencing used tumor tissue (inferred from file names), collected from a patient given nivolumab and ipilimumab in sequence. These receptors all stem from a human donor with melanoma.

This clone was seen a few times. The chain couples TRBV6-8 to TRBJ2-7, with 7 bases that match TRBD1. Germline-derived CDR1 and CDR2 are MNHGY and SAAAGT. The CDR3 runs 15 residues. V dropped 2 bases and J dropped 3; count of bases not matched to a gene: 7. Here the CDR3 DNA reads TGTGCCAGCAGTTACACGACAGGGTCGAGCTACGAGCAGTACTTC. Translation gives CASSYTTGSSYEQYF.

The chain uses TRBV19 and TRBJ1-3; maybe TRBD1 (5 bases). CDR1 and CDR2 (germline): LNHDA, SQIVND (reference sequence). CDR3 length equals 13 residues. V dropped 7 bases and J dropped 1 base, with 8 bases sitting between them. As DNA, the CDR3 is TGTGCCAGTAAGGGGCCGTCTGGAAACACCATATATTTT. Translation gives CASKGPSGNTIYF.

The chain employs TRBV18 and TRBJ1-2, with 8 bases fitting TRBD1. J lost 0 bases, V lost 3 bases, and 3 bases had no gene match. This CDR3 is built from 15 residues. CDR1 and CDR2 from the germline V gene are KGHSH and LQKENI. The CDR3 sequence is CASSPGTGPNYGYTF. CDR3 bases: TGTGCCAGCTCACCTGGGACAGGCCCTAACTATGGCTACACCTTC.

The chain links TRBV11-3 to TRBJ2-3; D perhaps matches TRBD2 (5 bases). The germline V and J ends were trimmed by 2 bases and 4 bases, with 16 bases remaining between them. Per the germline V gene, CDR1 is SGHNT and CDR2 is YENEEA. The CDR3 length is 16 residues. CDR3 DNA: TGTGCCAGCAGCTTAAGGTGGAGGCACACTCCAGATACGCAGTATTTT. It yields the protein CASSLRWRHTPDTQYF.

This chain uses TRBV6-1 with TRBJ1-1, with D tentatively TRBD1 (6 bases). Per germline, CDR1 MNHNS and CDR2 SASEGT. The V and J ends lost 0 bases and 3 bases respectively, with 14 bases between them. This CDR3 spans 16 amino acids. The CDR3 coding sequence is TGTGCCAGCAGTGAAGCGGGGGCCTCTTTGGACACTGAAGCTTTCTTT. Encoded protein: CASSEAGASLDTEAFF.

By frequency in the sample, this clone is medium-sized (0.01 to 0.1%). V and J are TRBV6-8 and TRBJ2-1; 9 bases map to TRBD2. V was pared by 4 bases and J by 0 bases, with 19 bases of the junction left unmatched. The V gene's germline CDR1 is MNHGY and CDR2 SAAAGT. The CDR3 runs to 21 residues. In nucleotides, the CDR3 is TGTGCCAGCAGTTCAGGGCCCGCTAGCGGGGCTCGAAGGAGCTCCTACAATGAGCAGTTCTTC. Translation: CASSSGPASGARRSSYNEQFF.

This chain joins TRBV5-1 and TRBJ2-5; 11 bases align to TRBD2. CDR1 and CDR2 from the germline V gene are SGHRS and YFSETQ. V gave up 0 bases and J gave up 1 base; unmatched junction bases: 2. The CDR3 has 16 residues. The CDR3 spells CASSLGLAGGQETQYF. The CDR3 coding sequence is TGCGCCAGCAGCTTGGGGCTAGCGGGGGGCCAAGAGACCCAGTACTTC. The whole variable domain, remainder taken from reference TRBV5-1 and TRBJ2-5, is KAGVTQTPRYLIKTRGQQVTLSCSPISGHRSVSWYQQTPGQGLQFLFEYFSETQRNKGNFPGRFSGRQFSNSRSEMNVSTLELGDSALYLCASSLGLAGGQETQYFGPGTRLLVL.

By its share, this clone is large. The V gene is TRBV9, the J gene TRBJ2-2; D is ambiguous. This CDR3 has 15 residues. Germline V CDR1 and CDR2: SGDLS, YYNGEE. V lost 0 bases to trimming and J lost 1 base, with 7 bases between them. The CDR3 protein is CASSVGWVNTGELFF. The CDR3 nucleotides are TGTGCCAGCAGCGTAGGGTGGGTGAACACCGGGGAGCTGTTTTTT.

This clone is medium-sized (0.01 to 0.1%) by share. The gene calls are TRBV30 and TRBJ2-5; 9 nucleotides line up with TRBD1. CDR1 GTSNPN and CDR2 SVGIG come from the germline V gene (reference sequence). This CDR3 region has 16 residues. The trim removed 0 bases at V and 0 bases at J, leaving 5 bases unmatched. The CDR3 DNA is TGTGCCTGGAGTGTATGGGGGACAGGGTACCAAGAGACCCAGTACTTC. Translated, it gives CAWSVWGTGYQETQYF. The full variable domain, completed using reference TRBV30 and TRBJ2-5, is SQTIHQWPATLVQPVGSPLSLECTVEGTSNPNLYWYRQAAGRGLQLLFYSVGIGQISSEVPQNLSASRPQDRQFILSSKKLLLSDSGFYLCAWSVWGTGYQETQYFGPGTRLLVL.

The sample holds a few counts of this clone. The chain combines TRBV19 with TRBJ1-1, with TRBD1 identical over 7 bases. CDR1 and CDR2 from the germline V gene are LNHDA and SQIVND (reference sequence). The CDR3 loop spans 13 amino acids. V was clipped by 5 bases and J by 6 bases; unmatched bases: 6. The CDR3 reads CASSSGGVAEAFF. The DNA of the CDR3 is TGTGCCAGTAGTTCAGGGGGAGTCGCTGAAGCTTTCTTT.

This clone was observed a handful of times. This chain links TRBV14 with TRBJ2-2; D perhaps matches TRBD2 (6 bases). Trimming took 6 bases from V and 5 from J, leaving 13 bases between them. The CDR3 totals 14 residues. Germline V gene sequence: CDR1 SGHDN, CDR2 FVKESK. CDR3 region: CASRAGSPTGELFF. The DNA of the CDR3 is TGTGCCAGCAGGGCCGGGAGTCCAACCGGGGAGCTGTTTTTT.

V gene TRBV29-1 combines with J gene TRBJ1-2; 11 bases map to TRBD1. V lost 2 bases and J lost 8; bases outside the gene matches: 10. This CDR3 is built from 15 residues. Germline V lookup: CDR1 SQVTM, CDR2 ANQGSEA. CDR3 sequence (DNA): TGCAGCGTTGAATCCGGGACAGGGGGATCTGTCGGCTACACCTTC. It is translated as CSVESGTGGSVGYTF.

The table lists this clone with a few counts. The CDR3 protein is CASSYSRGIYGYTF. The CDR3 DNA reads as TGTGCCAGCAGTTACTCGAGGGGGATCTATGGCTACACCTTC. The chain has TRBV6-8 and TRBJ1-2; possibly TRBD1 for D (6 bases). This CDR3 is 14 amino acids long. Germline CDR1 is MNHGY and CDR2 is SAAAGT. The V and J ends lost 0 bases and 4 bases respectively, with 9 bases between them.

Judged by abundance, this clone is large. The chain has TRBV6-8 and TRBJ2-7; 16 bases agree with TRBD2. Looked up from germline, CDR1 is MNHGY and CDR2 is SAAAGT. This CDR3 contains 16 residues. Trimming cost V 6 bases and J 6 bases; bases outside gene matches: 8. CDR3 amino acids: CASSFSGTSGRGEQYF. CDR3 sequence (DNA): TGTGCCAGCAGCTTCTCCGGGACTAGCGGGAGGGGCGAGCAGTACTTC.

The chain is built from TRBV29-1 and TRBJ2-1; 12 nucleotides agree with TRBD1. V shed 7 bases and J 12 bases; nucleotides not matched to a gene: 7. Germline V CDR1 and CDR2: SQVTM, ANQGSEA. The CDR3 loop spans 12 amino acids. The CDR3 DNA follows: TGCAGCGCGGGACAGGGGGCGTCCCCGCAGTTCTTC. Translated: CSAGQGASPQFF.

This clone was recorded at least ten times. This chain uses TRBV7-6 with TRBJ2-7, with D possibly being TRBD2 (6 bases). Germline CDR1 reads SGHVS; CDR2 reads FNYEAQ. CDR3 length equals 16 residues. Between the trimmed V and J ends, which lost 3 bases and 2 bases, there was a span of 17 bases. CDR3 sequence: CASSLDSWSGAYEQYF. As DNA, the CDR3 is TGTGCCAGCAGCTTGGATTCTTGGTCGGGGGCCTACGAGCAGTACTTC.

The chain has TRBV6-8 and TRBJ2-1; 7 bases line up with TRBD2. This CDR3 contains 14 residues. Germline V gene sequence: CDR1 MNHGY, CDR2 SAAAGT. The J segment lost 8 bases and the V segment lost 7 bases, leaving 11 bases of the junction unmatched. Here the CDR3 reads CASKRDPGSDEQFF. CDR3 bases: TGTGCCAGCAAGCGGGATCCAGGTTCGGATGAGCAGTTCTTC.

The CDR3 here is CASTTSLGGGYTF. The DNA of the CDR3 is TGTGCCAGCACCACGTCATTAGGGGGTGGCTACACCTTC. This chain connects TRBV6-8 to TRBJ1-2; D is perhaps TRBD1 (6 bases). Germline-derived CDR1 and CDR2 are MNHGY and SAAAGT. There are 13 residues in the CDR3. V was cut by 7 bases and J by 7 bases, with 16 bases left in between.

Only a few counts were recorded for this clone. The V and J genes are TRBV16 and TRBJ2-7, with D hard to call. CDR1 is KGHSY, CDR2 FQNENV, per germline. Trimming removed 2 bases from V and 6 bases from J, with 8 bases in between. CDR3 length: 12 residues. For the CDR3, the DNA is TGTGCCAGCAGCCAACCTCGCCTCGAGCAGTACTTC. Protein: CASSQPRLEQYF.

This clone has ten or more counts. CDR3: CASSLVWAAQETQYF. In DNA form, the CDR3 reads TGTGCCAGCAGCTTAGTGTGGGCAGCTCAAGAGACCCAGTACTTC. The chain carries TRBV7-6 and TRBJ2-5; D remains ambiguous. Trimming removed 1 base from V and 2 bases from J, with 11 bases in between. This CDR3 region has 15 residues. Germline CDR1 is SGHVS and CDR2 is FNYEAQ.

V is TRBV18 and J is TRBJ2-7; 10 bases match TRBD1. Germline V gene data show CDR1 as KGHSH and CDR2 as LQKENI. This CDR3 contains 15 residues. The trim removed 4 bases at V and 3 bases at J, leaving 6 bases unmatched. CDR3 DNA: TGTGCCAGCTCACTGGCCGGGACAGGGGACTACGAGCAGTACTTC. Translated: CASSLAGTGDYEQYF.

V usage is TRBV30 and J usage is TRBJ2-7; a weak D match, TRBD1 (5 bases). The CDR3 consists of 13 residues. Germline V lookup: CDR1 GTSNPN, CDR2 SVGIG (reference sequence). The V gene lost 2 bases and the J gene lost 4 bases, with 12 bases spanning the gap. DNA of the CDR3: TGTGCCTGGAGTCCCCCAGACAGATACGAGCAGTACTTC. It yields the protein CAWSPPDRYEQYF.